This T cell receptor beta chain comes out of a study of cytomegalovirus exposure and HLA in healthy donors. Points from the study as a whole: TCR beta V segments were, for the most part, productive about 87% or about 30% of the time in an earlier analysis. TCR beta chains numbering more than 150 were designated cytomegalovirus-associated. Confirmation in vitro established that a few CMV-associated chains were specific for CMV antigens. Association of a missense DCLRE1C variant with TCR beta V- and J-gene trimming was reported in a later analysis.

Trimming took 4 bases from V and 3 from J, leaving 7 bases between them. Germline CDR1 MDHEN, CDR2 SYDVKM. The CDR3 sequence is 12 residues long. As to this clone: The target antigen is unknown.

This PCR relied on a set of 60 Vbeta primers and 13 Jbeta primers. Repertoires were generated with immunoSEQ multiplex PCR, while TCRdb's copy carries only in-frame clones and drops some. The sample includes 60,000 to 85,000 clones. This chain joins TRBV28 and TRBJ2-7; D is unclear. The sample comprised PBMCs. This TCR derives from a man aged 45-65 years in good health and CMV-seropositive. The CDR3 reads CASSYMSYEQYF. The CDR3 nucleotides read TGTGCCAGCAGTTATATGAGCTACGAGCAGTACTTC.